A selection of T cell receptor beta chains follows, all from one sample in a study of OX40 agonist ivuxolimab in advanced cancers. Assay: immunoSEQ multiplex PCR; the TCRdb copy retains only in-frame clones and omits some. Of 62,000 or so clones detected, around nine tenths appear once; the ten largest clones hold 2% to 2.5%. The sequencing here drew on CD4+ or CD8+ T cells sorted from blood, taken in a trial of the OX40 agonist ivuxolimab. The source is an adult with an advanced solid tumor such as melanoma, head and neck, liver or kidney cancer. The CDR3 runs from the conserved cysteine through the conserved F or W. The D gene is left open where the match is weak. Clone size is stated in some rows and not others, as once, few, many or a class when expanded.

d_gene	abundance	j_gene	v_gene	CDR3nt	CDR3aa
-	-	TRBJ1-5	TRBV6-1	TGTGCCAGCAGTGAAGCAGGAGTCAACCTCAGCAATCAGCCCCAGCATTTT	CASSEAGVNLSNQPQHF
TRBD1	-	TRBJ1-1	TRBV6-5	TGTGCCAGCAGCCGGACAGGTTTGAACACTGAAGCTTTCTTT	CASSRTGLNTEAFF
-	-	TRBJ1-1	TRBV4-3	TGCGCCAGCAGCCAAGATGTCGGGACAGAAGCTTTCTTT	CASSQDVGTEAFF
-	-	TRBJ1-4	TRBV19	TGTGCCAGTAGTATAACGCAGACTAATGAAAAACTGTTTTTT	CASSITQTNEKLFF
-	-	TRBJ1-1	TRBV2	TGTGCCAGCAGTGTTTTGACTGAAGCTTTCTTT	CASSVLTEAFF
-	-	TRBJ2-2	TRBV6-5	TGTGCCAGCAGAACCCGGGGAGAGAACACCGGGGAGCTGTTTTTT	CASRTRGENTGELFF
-	-	TRBJ2-1	TRBV10-1	TGCGCCAGCAGTCCCGACAGGAGCTCCTACAATGAGCAGTTCTTC	CASSPDRSSYNEQFF
-	-	TRBJ1-1	TRBV6-1	TGTGCCAGCAGGGGTCCGGTGGACACTGAAGCTTTCTTT	CASRGPVDTEAFF
-	-	TRBJ2-7	TRBV2	TGTGCCAGCAGTGAGGGGCACCTCTACGAGCAGTACTTC	CASSEGHLYEQYF
-	-	TRBJ2-7	TRBV7-2	TGTGCCAGCAGCCTACACTACGAGCAGTACTTC	CASSLHYEQYF
-	-	TRBJ1-1	TRBV7-3	TGTGCCAGCAGCCCAAGTGGGGGTTCGAACACTGAAGCTTTCTTT	CASSPSGGSNTEAFF
-	once	TRBJ1-2	TRBV7-9	TGTGCCAGCAGCTTAGGATTGCGGGGGAATAACTATGGCTACACCTTC	CASSLGLRGNNYGYTF
TRBD2	-	TRBJ2-7	TRBV29-1	TGCAGCGTTTTGGGGACTAGCAGCTACGAGCAGTACTTC	CSVLGTSSYEQYF
-	-	TRBJ1-1	TRBV11-2	TGTGCCAGCAGCTTAGGCTCGGGGGTGATGAACACTGAAGCTTTCTTT	CASSLGSGVMNTEAFF
TRBD1	few	TRBJ2-7	TRBV6-1	TGTGCCAGCATTACCTCACAGGGGGCACCCTACGAGCAGTACTTC	CASITSQGAPYEQYF
-	-	TRBJ2-3	TRBV6-1	TGTGCCAGCAATCGACTAGGTACGCAGTATTTT	CASNRLGTQYF
TRBD1	-	TRBJ1-2	TRBV7-6	TGTGCCAGCAGCTTAGATGACAGGGGCTATGGCTACACCTTC	CASSLDDRGYGYTF
-	few	TRBJ1-6	TRBV4-1	TGCGCCAGCAGCCAAGATAGGGGGACTCAGAATTCACCCCTCCACTTT	CASSQDRGTQNSPLHF